A selection of T cell receptor beta chains follows, all from one sample in a study of T cells in Graves' hyperthyroidism and ophthalmopathy. TCRdb called the multiplex PCR reads again in MiXCR, with one record for every CDR3 protein. The sample holds around 300,000 distinct CDR3 sequences, around 20% seen once. The sample was blood. The receptor set was obtained from a man aged 45-60 years with Graves' ophthalmopathy. Both conserved end residues are part of each CDR3. The D gene is left open where the match is weak. The size of a clone is reported for some rows only, either as once, few or many, or as a class for expanded clones.

>TRBV4-1|few|TRBJ1-1|15|.
CASSQEVRGYPEAFF
TGCGCCAGCAGCCAAGAGGTTCGGGGGTACCCTGAAGCTTTCTTT
>TRBV7-2|few|TRBJ2-2|15|.
CASSFLSSGTGELFF
TGTGCCAGCAGCTTTCTCTCCTCTGGCACCGGGGAGCTGTTTTTT
>TRBV7-9|.|TRBJ1-1|13|.
CASNPTQNTEAFF
TGTGCCAGCAACCCGACCCAGAACACTGAAGCTTTCTTT
>TRBV20-1|.|TRBJ2-1|14|TRBD1
CSARVQTGYNEQFF
TGCAGTGCTAGAGTGCAGACAGGGTACAATGAGCAGTTCTTC
>TRBV18|many|TRBJ2-1|14|.
CASSPEAREMGQFF
TGTGCCAGCTCACCTGAGGCCAGGGAAATGGGGCAGTTCTTC
>TRBV11-1|many|TRBJ1-1|14|.
CASSLGRAGLEAFF
TGTGCCAGCAGCTTAGGACGGGCGGGGCTTGAAGCTTTCTTT
>TRBV15|.|TRBJ2-3|14|.
CATSRDTETDTQYF
TGTGCCACCAGCAGAGATACCGAGACAGATACGCAGTATTTT
>TRBV18|.|TRBJ2-5|13|.
CASSPAHPGTQYF
TGTGCCAGCTCACCCGCGCATCCCGGGACCCAGTACTTC
>TRBV5-1|once|TRBJ2-5|14|.
CASRPGSGQETQYF
TGCGCCAGCAGGCCCGGGAGTGGGCAAGAGACCCAGTACTTC
>TRBV6-2/TRBV6-3|many|TRBJ2-2|15|TRBD1
CASSYGTGNTGELFF
TGTGCCAGCAGTTACGGGACAGGGAACACCGGGGAGCTGTTTTTT
>TRBV28|many|TRBJ1-1|12|.
CASSFSGWEAFF
TGTGCCAGCAGTTTTTCCGGGTGGGAAGCTTTCTTT
>TRBV29-1|few|TRBJ2-1|14|TRBD2
CSVVSGSVVDEQFF
TGCAGCGTGGTAAGCGGGAGCGTTGTCGATGAGCAGTTCTTC
>TRBV3-1|many|TRBJ1-2|13|.
CASSSRVQYGYTF
TGTGCCAGCAGCTCTCGCGTTCAGTATGGCTACACCTTC
>TRBV6-1|few|TRBJ1-3|15|.
CASSPRETSGNTIYF
TGTGCCAGCAGTCCCAGGGAAACCTCTGGAAACACCATATATTTT
>TRBV11-3|few|TRBJ2-2|18|TRBD2
CASSPPPGLAQNTGELFF
TGTGCCAGCAGCCCCCCCCCTGGACTAGCGCAGAACACCGGGGAGCTGTTTTTT
>TRBV19|few|TRBJ2-7|14|.
CASRPLDGEYEQYF
TGTGCCAGTAGGCCCTTGGACGGAGAGTACGAGCAGTACTTC
>TRBV6-1|.|TRBJ1-2|14|TRBD1
CTSSPAGTGYGYTF
TGTACCAGCAGCCCGGCAGGGACAGGTTACGGCTACACCTTC
>TRBV6-2/TRBV6-3|once|TRBJ2-5|15|.
CASRRTRRERATQYF
TGTGCCAGCAGACGGACTCGGCGGGAACGAGCGACCCAGTACTTC
>TRBV20-1|many|TRBJ2-7|14|.
CSALRPGTRYEQYF
TGCAGTGCTCTTCGCCCCGGGACACGCTACGAGCAGTACTTC
>TRBV20-1|few|TRBJ1-3|15|.
CSARGVAGTGNTIYF
TGCAGTGCTAGAGGGGTGGCAGGGACTGGAAACACCATATATTTT
>TRBV18|many|TRBJ1-2|14|TRBD1
CASYPGQAAIGYTF
TGTGCCAGCTACCCGGGACAGGCGGCGATTGGCTACACCTTC
>TRBV6-1|.|TRBJ1-2|15|.
CASSEVIRTSYGYTF
TGTGCCAGCAGTGAAGTCATTAGGACATCTTATGGCTACACCTTC
>TRBV20-1|many|TRBJ2-7|14|TRBD1
CSARAGTGPYEQYF
TGCAGTGCTCGTGCCGGGACAGGGCCCTACGAGCAGTACTTC
>TRBV7-2|many|TRBJ1-2|15|TRBD1
CASSLAGTGIYGYTF
TGTGCCAGCAGCTTAGCCGGGACAGGGATCTATGGCTACACCTTC
>TRBV7-8|few|TRBJ1-6|17|TRBD1
CASSLASERQGRSPLHF
TGTGCCAGCAGCTTAGCCTCCGAAAGACAGGGGAGATCACCCCTCCACTTT
>TRBV27|.|TRBJ2-1|11|.
CASTDTDEQFF
TGTGCCAGCACCGATACTGATGAGCAGTTCTTC
>TRBV7-9|many|TRBJ2-1|16|.
CASTPQGVSGYNEQFF
TGTGCCAGCACCCCCCAGGGGGTTAGCGGGTACAATGAGCAGTTCTTC
>TRBV24-1|.|TRBJ1-5|13|.
CATSDTTNQPQHF
TGTGCCACCAGTGATACGACCAATCAGCCCCAGCATTTT
>TRBV5-5|.|TRBJ2-3|16|TRBD1
CATSDWTGGTTDTQYF
TGTGCCACCAGTGATTGGACAGGGGGCACGACAGATACGCAGTATTTT
>TRBV5-1|many|TRBJ2-3|14|.
CASSFSFSTDTQYF
TGCGCCAGCAGCTTCAGCTTCAGCACAGATACGCAGTATTTT
>TRBV7-9|many|TRBJ2-7|14|.
CASSSPAGEDEQYF
TGTGCCAGCAGCTCTCCCGCCGGGGAGGACGAGCAGTACTTC
>TRBV29-1|many|TRBJ2-1|15|TRBD1
CSVPRQGASYNEQFF
TGCAGCGTTCCAAGACAGGGGGCCTCCTACAATGAGCAGTTCTTC
>TRBV7-8|many|TRBJ2-1|15|.
CASSPDWTSYNEQFF
TGTGCCAGCAGCCCTGACTGGACCTCCTACAATGAGCAGTTCTTC
>TRBV7-2|.|TRBJ2-7|12|.
CASSLQGFKQYF
TGTGCCAGCAGCTTACAGGGCTTCAAGCAGTACTTC
>TRBV12-3/TRBV12-4|many|TRBJ2-2|12|.
CASSLFAGELFF
TGTGCCAGCAGTTTGTTTGCCGGGGAGCTGTTTTTT
>TRBV28|many|TRBJ1-2|15|TRBD1
CASSSGGTGNYGYTF
TGTGCCAGCAGTTCGGGGGGGACAGGGAACTATGGCTACACCTTC
>TRBV5-1|few|TRBJ1-4|16|TRBD1
CASSIGTGRVGEKLFF
TGCGCCAGCAGCATCGGGACAGGGCGGGTCGGTGAAAAACTGTTTTTT
>TRBV30|many|TRBJ1-4|14|TRBD1
CAWSWGTGEEKLFF
TGTGCCTGGAGTTGGGGGACAGGGGAGGAAAAACTGTTTTTT
>TRBV27|few|TRBJ2-1|15|TRBD2
CASSPLGGSGNEQFF
TGTGCCAGCAGTCCACTGGGCGGGAGTGGGAATGAGCAGTTCTTC
>TRBV12-3/TRBV12-4|.|TRBJ2-2|14|.
CASRETIGTGELFF
TGTGCCAGCAGAGAAACAATCGGAACCGGGGAGCTGTTTTTT
>TRBV6-2/TRBV6-3|.|TRBJ2-3|16|.
CASRPLSEGGTDTQYF
TGTGCCAGCAGACCTCTCAGTGAGGGCGGCACAGATACGCAGTATTTT
>TRBV20-1|.|TRBJ1-4|15|.
CSATSGGGSNEKLFF
TGCAGTGCGACGAGCGGCGGAGGATCTAATGAAAAACTGTTTTTT
>TRBV13|many|TRBJ1-1|13|.
CASSSTGRSEAFF
TGTGCCAGCAGCAGCACTGGACGATCTGAAGCTTTCTTT
>TRBV4-1|few|TRBJ2-1|14|TRBD2
CASSQDWLAGEQFF
TGCGCCAGCAGCCAAGATTGGCTAGCGGGTGAGCAGTTCTTC
>TRBV7-3|few|TRBJ2-1|15|.
CASSLGGGAANEQFF
TGTGCCAGCAGCTTGGGCGGGGGCGCCGCAAATGAGCAGTTCTTC
>TRBV6-1|few|TRBJ2-7|14|.
CASSDRGKLNEQYF
TGTGCCAGCAGTGATCGCGGGAAGTTGAACGAGCAGTACTTC
>TRBV5-1|.|TRBJ2-3|14|.
CASSNPEVTDTQYF
TGCGCCAGCAGCAACCCGGAAGTCACAGATACGCAGTATTTT
>TRBV7-2|many|TRBJ2-7|14|.
CASSLAGGDYEQYF
TGTGCCAGCAGCTTAGCGGGAGGAGACTACGAGCAGTACTTC
>TRBV28|many|TRBJ1-2|14|TRBD1
CASSTGGRNYGYTF
TGTGCCAGCAGTACAGGGGGCAGAAACTATGGCTACACCTTC
>TRBV12-3/TRBV12-4|few|TRBJ2-5|13|.
CASSFQGRKTQYF
TGTGCCAGCAGTTTCCAGGGTAGGAAGACCCAGTACTTC
>TRBV19|.|TRBJ2-1|16|TRBD2
CASTYRGASGRNEQFF
TGTGCCAGTACTTATCGAGGGGCTAGCGGGAGGAATGAGCAGTTCTTC
>TRBV11-1|many|TRBJ2-2|13|.
CASSRTATGELFF
TGTGCCAGCAGCCGGACTGCCACCGGGGAGCTGTTTTTT
>TRBV27|few|TRBJ2-3|13|.
CASSLSSTDTQYF
TGTGCCAGCAGTTTATCAAGCACAGATACGCAGTATTTT
>TRBV20-1|few|TRBJ1-6|15|.
CSARDDGGTSSPLHF
TGCAGTGCTAGAGATGACGGGGGCACTAGTTCACCCCTCCACTTT
>TRBV10-3|.|TRBJ2-2|13|TRBD1
CATRQGHTGELFF
TGTGCCACCCGACAGGGCCACACCGGGGAGCTGTTTTTT
>TRBV5-1|many|TRBJ2-7|16|TRBD1
CASSLGGQSFSYEQYF
TGCGCCAGCAGCTTGGGGGGACAGAGCTTCTCCTACGAGCAGTACTTC
>TRBV27|.|TRBJ2-7|15|TRBD1
CASSRAGTGAYEQYF
TGTGCCAGCAGTCGAGCCGGGACAGGGGCCTACGAGCAGTACTTC